The 30 T cell receptor beta chains presented below share a single source sample, sequenced in a study of shared clonotypes between healthy human individuals (TCRdb year 2020). Libraries were made using the immunoSEQ multiplex PCR assay. TCRdb carries this immuneACCESS record with in-frame sequences only. Its versions omit some clonotypes, under half of them owing to an unresolved V gene in the studies checked, with the rest unexplained. The sample table shows approximately 100,000 clones, and more than 65% are seen once. The ten biggest clones cover roughly 23% of the sample. The material sequenced was memory CD8+ T cells sorted from blood. What the cell subset or site label conveys for this sample: CD45RO+ cells pooled with CCR7-negative TemRA cells. Receptors were obtained from a woman in her 30s in good health.

This chain connects TRBV7-3 to TRBJ2-7, with 12 nucleotides matching TRBD2. Trimming at V came to 5 bases and at J to 6 bases, leaving 14 bases not matched to a gene. Germline-derived CDR1 and CDR2 are SGHTA and FQGTGA. The CDR3 has 17 residues. The CDR3 DNA reads as TGTGCCAGCAGCCCTAATGGCCTAGCGGGAGGGTTAGGCGAGCAGTACTTC. This gives the protein CASSPNGLAGGLGEQYF.

This chain connects TRBV20-1 to TRBJ1-2; D call uncertain. Per the germline V gene, CDR1 is DFQATT and CDR2 is SNEGSKA (reference sequence). The CDR3 length is 11 residues. V lost 3 bases, J lost 7 bases, and 9 bases lay in between. The CDR3 protein is CSASSGFGYTF. The DNA for the CDR3 is TGCAGTGCTAGCAGTGGATTTGGCTACACCTTC.

The chain carries TRBV5-5 and TRBJ2-6; D is undetermined. This CDR3 region has 14 residues. Germline V gene data show CDR1 as SGHKS and CDR2 as YYEKEE (reference sequence). V was trimmed by 4 bases and J by 3 bases, leaving 8 bases between them. In DNA, the CDR3 is TGTGCCAGCAGCGCCTTTGATGGGGCCAACGTCCTGACTTTC. Amino acids: CASSAFDGANVLTF.

This chain uses TRBV6-5 with TRBJ2-7, with D tentatively TRBD2 (6 bases). The germline V and J ends were trimmed by 8 bases and 0 bases, with 11 bases remaining between them. The germline V gene has CDR1 MNHEY and CDR2 SVGAGI. This CDR3 region has 13 residues. The DNA for the CDR3 is TGTGCCAGCGGGGTTAGCGGCTCCTACGAGCAGTACTTC. It specifies CASGVSGSYEQYF.

The CDR3 is CATSSPSRFTEAFF. In DNA, the CDR3 is TGTGCCACCAGCAGTCCGTCACGGTTCACTGAAGCTTTCTTT. The chain uses TRBV15 and TRBJ1-1; the D is unclear. The germline V gene encodes CDR1 LNHNV and CDR2 YYDKDF (reference sequence). V lost 3 bases, J lost 4 bases, and 12 bases lay in between. The CDR3 sequence is 14 residues long. The whole variable domain, filled in from reference TRBV15 and TRBJ1-1, reads DAMVIQNPRYQVTQFGKPVTLSCSQTLNHNVMYWYQQKSSQAPKLLFHYYDKDFNNEADTPDNFQSRRPNTSFCFLDIRSPGLGDTAMYLCATSSPSRFTEAFFGQGTRLTVV.

V and J are TRBV11-2 and TRBJ1-4, with 7 nucleotides matching TRBD1. Germline values: CDR1 SGHAT, CDR2 FQNNGV. Unmatched junction bases numbered 3, after V lost 8 bases and J lost 3 bases. The CDR3 sequence is 13 residues long. The CDR3 spells CASSDRANEKLFF. Here the CDR3 DNA reads TGTGCCAGCTCCGACAGGGCTAATGAAAAACTGTTTTTT. The full variable domain, rest sourced from reference TRBV11-2 and TRBJ1-4, is EAGVAQSPRYKIIEKRQSVAFWCNPISGHATLYWYQQILGQGPKLLIQFQNNGVVDDSQLPKDRFSAERLKGVDSTLKIQPAKLEDSAVYLCASSDRANEKLFFGSGTQLSVL.

The chain is built from TRBV29-1 and TRBJ1-1; TRBD1 aligns across 7 bases. Trimming removed 4 bases from V and 5 bases from J; junction bases left unmatched: 10. The length of the CDR3 is 14 residues. CDR1 and CDR2 from the germline V gene are SQVTM and ANQGSEA. The CDR3 DNA reads TGCAGCGTTGGACCGACAGGGCTAGAGACTGAAGCTTTCTTT. As protein: CSVGPTGLETEAFF.

This clone was counted between two and nine times. V gene TRBV11-2 combines with J gene TRBJ2-1; no definite D call. Trimming took 6 bases from V and 10 from J, leaving 13 bases between them. CDR3 size: 12 residues. Germline V CDR1 and CDR2: SGHAT, FQNNGV. In nucleotides, the CDR3 is TGTGCCAGCAGTATCGTGTGGGAAGAGCAGTTCTTC. Amino acid sequence: CASSIVWEEQFF.

The rearrangement joins TRBV13 to TRBJ2-7; 8 bases map to TRBD2. This CDR3 comprises 15 residues. CDR1 is PRHDT and CDR2 is FYEKMQ in the germline V gene (reference sequence). V was pared by 3 bases and J by 3 bases, with 7 bases of the junction left unmatched. CDR3 nucleotide sequence: TGTGCCAGCAGCTTTTTCCCGGGAGGGTACTACGAGCAGTACTTC. It codes for CASSFFPGGYYEQYF.

This rearrangement joins TRBV4-1 to TRBJ2-5, with a tentative D call TRBD2 (5 bases). The DNA end favors TRBJ2-7, so the J call may be wrong. The CDR3 is 14 residues long. CDR1 is MGHRA and CDR2 is YSYEKL in the germline V gene. The CDR3 spells CASSQVSAIYEQYF. CDR3 nucleotide sequence: TGCGCCAGCAGCCAAGTTAGCGCCATCTACGAGCAGTACTTC.

V is TRBV5-6 and J is TRBJ2-7; TRBD1 matches at 7 bases. The length of the CDR3 is 14 residues. The V segment lost 0 bases and the J segment 2 bases; nucleotides outside the gene matches: 2. Germline V lookup: CDR1 SGHDT, CDR2 YYEEEE. The CDR3 DNA is TGTGCCAGCAGCTTGGGGACAGGAGCCTACGAGCAGTACTTC. Encoded protein: CASSLGTGAYEQYF.

The chain is built from TRBV10-1 and TRBJ2-7, with TRBD1 matching over 7 bases. J lost 0 bases, V lost 7 bases, and 6 bases had no gene match. This CDR3 is built from 14 residues. Germline CDR1 WNHNN, CDR2 SYGVQD (reference sequence). The CDR3 region has the DNA TGCGCCAGCAACGCCGACAGGGCCTCCTACGAGCAGTACTTC. Residues: CASNADRASYEQYF.

The chain links TRBV25-1 to TRBJ2-3; 14 bases line up with TRBD2. V gave up 5 bases and J gave up 4 bases; unmatched junction bases: 5. Germline V gene data show CDR1 as MGHDK and CDR2 as SYGVNS. The length of the CDR3 is 16 residues. CDR3 nucleotide sequence: TGTGCCAGCAGTTCCGGGACTAGCGGGAGTGCAGATACGCAGTATTTT. This codes for CASSSGTSGSADTQYF. The full variable domain, rest sourced from reference TRBV25-1 and TRBJ2-3, is EADIYQTPRYLVIGTGKKITLECSQTMGHDKMYWYQQDPGMELHLIHYSYGVNSTEKGDLSSESTVSRIRTEHFPLTLESARPSHTSQYLCASSSGTSGSADTQYFGPGTRLTVL.

The genes are TRBV10-3 and TRBJ2-1; possible D gene TRBD2, 5 bases. From germline, CDR1 is ENHRY and CDR2 SYGVKD. The CDR3 has 16 residues. The V gene lost 3 bases and the J gene lost 8 bases, with 20 bases spanning the gap. CDR3 in DNA: TGTGCCATCAGTGAATTCGAACTAGTCAGTTTGTATGAGCAGTTCTTC. Residues: CAISEFELVSLYEQFF.

This sequence joins TRBV11-1 and TRBJ2-1; TRBD2 matches at 7 bases. Germline V gene data show CDR1 as SGHAT and CDR2 as FQDESV (reference sequence). The CDR3 totals 15 residues. The ends lost 2 bases at V and 13 bases at J; junction bases unmatched: 14. CDR3 loop: CASSLMWEGPADQFF. CDR3 bases: TGTGCCAGCAGCTTAATGTGGGAGGGCCCCGCGGATCAGTTCTTC.

V and J are TRBV7-9 and TRBJ2-7; D uncertain. Germline V gene lookup returns CDR1 SEHNR and CDR2 FQNEAQ (reference sequence). The CDR3 sequence is 13 residues long. The ends were cut back, 5 bases at V and 6 bases at J, with 14 bases in the middle. The CDR3 protein is CASSPDGSSEQYF. The CDR3 DNA sequence: TGTGCCAGCAGCCCTGACGGTTCTTCCGAGCAGTACTTC. Drawing the rest from reference TRBV7-9 and TRBJ2-7, the complete variable domain is DTGVSQNPRHKITKRGQNVTFRCDPISEHNRLYWYRQTLGQGPEFLTYFQNEAQLEKSRLLSDRFSAERPKGSFSTLEIQRTEQGDSAMYLCASSPDGSSEQYFGPGTRLTVT.

The CDR3 sequence is CASSTTGVNSGNTIYF. DNA of the CDR3: TGTGCCAGCAGCACGACAGGAGTCAACTCTGGAAACACCATATATTTT. This rearrangement joins TRBV11-2 to TRBJ1-3; the D gene is possibly TRBD1 (6 bases). Per the germline V gene, CDR1 is SGHAT and CDR2 is FQNNGV. CDR3 length: 16 residues. Trimming took off 5 bases at V and 0 bases at J, with 14 bases between the two ends.

This clone has a handful of counts. This rearrangement joins TRBV27 to TRBJ1-5; TRBD1 agrees at 7 bases. The length of the CDR3 is 15 residues. Germline V gene lookup returns CDR1 MNHEY and CDR2 SMNVEV (reference sequence). Germline trimming cut 1 base from V and 5 bases from J; bases unmatched to any gene: 5. CDR3 nucleotide sequence: TGTGCCAGCAGTTTATTGCCACAGGGGTATCAGCCCCAGCATTTT. This codes for CASSLLPQGYQPQHF.

The V gene is TRBV9, the J gene TRBJ2-3; tentatively, D is TRBD2 (7 bases). Germline CDR1 SGDLS, CDR2 YYNGEE. The CDR3 totals 15 residues. V was trimmed by 3 bases and J by 4 bases, leaving 15 bases between them. The CDR3 region is CASSEYGGPPDTQYF. The CDR3 nucleotides are TGTGCCAGCAGCGAATACGGGGGGCCGCCAGATACGCAGTATTTT.

The chain combines TRBV5-6 with TRBJ1-2, with TRBD1 matching 11 bases. The germline CDR1 and CDR2 sequences are SGHDT and YYEEEE. The CDR3 has 16 amino acids. V shed 4 bases and J 2 bases; nucleotides not matched to a gene: 7. CDR3 coding DNA: TGTGCCAGCAGCCAAGCCGGGACAGGGGGAAACTATGGCTACACCTTC. Protein sequence: CASSQAGTGGNYGYTF.

V is TRBV19 and J is TRBJ2-1; TRBD1 matches at 7 bases. Germline loops: CDR1 LNHDA, CDR2 SQIVND (reference sequence). Trimming at V came to 7 bases and at J to 7 bases, leaving 10 bases not matched to a gene. The length of the CDR3 is 14 residues. The CDR3, as DNA: TGTGCCAGTACCCCGGGACAGTTACTTAATGAGCAGTTCTTC. It translates to CASTPGQLLNEQFF.

The chain joins TRBV19 to TRBJ2-5; the D gene is possibly TRBD1 (6 bases). This CDR3 is built from 16 residues. The germline V gene encodes CDR1 LNHDA and CDR2 SQIVND (reference sequence). V gave up 4 bases and J gave up 4 bases, with 19 bases separating them. The CDR3 here is CASSKYPSVGAETQYF. DNA for the CDR3: TGTGCCAGTAGTAAATATCCCTCCGTGGGGGCAGAGACCCAGTACTTC.

The table lists this clone with a few counts. This rearrangement joins TRBV18 to TRBJ2-7; 12 positions agree with TRBD2. V shed 5 bases, J shed 2 bases, and the junction held 4 bases outside the gene matches. CDR3 length equals 15 residues. Germline CDR1 is KGHSH and CDR2 is LQKENI. CDR3 loop: CASSDSSGRAYEQYF. In nucleotides, the CDR3 is TGTGCCAGCTCAGACTCTAGCGGGAGGGCCTACGAGCAGTACTTC.

The chain joins TRBV6-4 to TRBJ2-1, with TRBD2 matching over 9 bases. With 3 bases clipped from V and 7 bases from J, the junction kept 10 bases outside the gene matches. The germline V gene has CDR1 MRHNA and CDR2 SNTAGT. The length of the CDR3 is 16 residues. The CDR3, as DNA: TGTGCCAGCAGTGATTCATTTGCGGGAGGGCCGAATGAGCAGTTCTTC. It is translated as CASSDSFAGGPNEQFF.

This chain joins TRBV13 and TRBJ2-4; a possible D gene is TRBD2 (5 bases). The CDR3 is 15 amino acids. In germline, CDR1 is PRHDT, CDR2 FYEKMQ (reference sequence). V lost 2 bases, J lost 3 bases, and 11 bases lay in between. The CDR3 region is CASSLKAGSKNIQYF. The CDR3 nucleotides read TGTGCCAGCAGCTTAAAGGCGGGTAGCAAAAACATTCAGTACTTC.

The chain couples TRBV7-3 to TRBJ2-1; weak D call: TRBD2 (6 bases). With 5 bases removed from V and 6 bases from J, the gap between germline ends came to 14 bases. This CDR3 has 14 amino acids. CDR1 SGHTA and CDR2 FQGTGA come from the germline V gene. The CDR3 DNA is TGTGCCAGCAGCCTCCAAGGAGGGGCCAATGAGCAGTTCTTC. As protein: CASSLQGGANEQFF.

The rearrangement uses TRBV6-5 and TRBJ2-7, with unresolved D. Germline CDR1 and CDR2: MNHEY and SVGAGI. The ends were cut back, 6 bases at V and 5 bases at J, with 8 bases in the middle. The CDR3 runs 11 residues. The CDR3: CASSHNHEQYF. The CDR3 DNA reads TGTGCCAGCAGCCACAACCACGAGCAGTACTTC.

The chain is built from TRBV5-1 and TRBJ2-1, with 7 nucleotides matching TRBD1. This CDR3 contains 15 residues. CDR1 is SGHRS and CDR2 is YFSETQ in the germline V gene. V dropped 4 bases and J dropped 4; count of bases not matched to a gene: 8. CDR3 sequence reads: CASSGDSSGYNEQFF. The DNA for the CDR3 is TGCGCCAGCAGCGGGGACAGCAGCGGATACAATGAGCAGTTCTTC.

This clone has a single count. The chain uses TRBV29-1 and TRBJ1-2, with 8 bases that match TRBD1. With V trimmed by 6 bases and J by 1 base, 7 bases remained unmatched. The CDR3 has 14 amino acids. Germline V gene lookup returns CDR1 SQVTM and CDR2 ANQGSEA. CDR3 in DNA: TGCAGCGTGAAGGACAGGGAAGTTAACTATGGCTACACCTTC. Its protein product is CSVKDREVNYGYTF. The entire variable domain, with the rest obtained from reference TRBV29-1 and TRBJ1-2, is as follows: SAVISQKPSRDICQRGTSLTIQCQVDSQVTMMFWYRQQPGQSLTLIATANQGSEATYESGFVIDKFPISRPNLTFSTLTVSNMSPEDSSIYLCSVKDREVNYGYTFGSGTRLTVV.

The gene calls are TRBV7-2 and TRBJ2-1; no firm D call. From germline, CDR1 is SGHTA and CDR2 FQGNSA. The CDR3 covers 12 residues. Between the trimmed V and J ends, which lost 2 bases and 7 bases, there was a span of 6 bases. CDR3 in DNA: TGTGCCAGCAGCTTAAAGTTTAATGAGCAGTTCTTC. Its translation is CASSLKFNEQFF.